The rows below give T cell receptor beta chains drawn from one sample of a study of human thymus T cells. The protocol was immunoSEQ multiplex PCR, while the TCRdb copy is restricted to in-frame clones and leaves out a portion. The table shows 75,000 to 90,000 clones, with roughly 96% occurring only once. Input material: thymus tissue. The source of these receptors is a boy under two years old with a congenital heart defect but otherwise immunologically healthy. Both conserved end residues are part of each CDR3. Fields, in order: clone size, V gene, J gene, D gene, CDR3 DNA, CDR3 protein. The D gene is left open where the match is weak. Size tells how often a clone was seen (once, few, many) or the class of an expanded clone, and some rows leave it out.

size: .
V: TRBV11-2
J: TRBJ2-1
D: .
DNA: TGTGCCAGCAGCCCCGGGACCGGTGAGCAGTTCTTC
CDR3: CASSPGTGEQFF

size: .
V: TRBV28
J: TRBJ2-7
D: .
DNA: TGTGCCAGCAGTTTCCCCCTAACAGGCTCCTACGAGCAGTACTTC
CDR3: CASSFPLTGSYEQYF

size: .
V: TRBV2
J: TRBJ1-4
D: .
DNA: TGTGCCAGCAGTCAGCGGGGAAATAATGAAAAACTGTTTTTT
CDR3: CASSQRGNNEKLFF

size: .
V: TRBV5-1
J: TRBJ1-1
D: TRBD1
DNA: TGCGCCAGCAGTCTCTCGACGAGCCGGGACAGGAGGACTGAAGCTTTCTTT
CDR3: CASSLSTSRDRRTEAFF

size: .
V: TRBV9
J: TRBJ2-3
D: TRBD2
DNA: TGTGCCAGCAGCGTATCCAGCGGGGGGGCCGTGGATACGCAGTATTTT
CDR3: CASSVSSGGAVDTQYF

size: .
V: TRBV20-1
J: TRBJ2-1
D: .
DNA: TGCAGTGCTAGAGGGCTCAACGAGCAGTTCTTC
CDR3: CSARGLNEQFF

size: .
V: TRBV10-3
J: TRBJ2-3
D: .
DNA: TGTGCCATCAGTCCAATGACTAGGCCAAATAACACAGATACGCAGTATTTT
CDR3: CAISPMTRPNNTDTQYF

size: .
V: TRBV5-6
J: TRBJ1-5
D: TRBD1
DNA: TGTGCCAGCAGCGTCAGACAGGGGTATCAGCCCCAGCATTTT
CDR3: CASSVRQGYQPQHF

size: .
V: TRBV7-2
J: TRBJ2-3
D: TRBD1
DNA: TGTGCCAGCAGCCTAGGACAGGGCCGTACAGATACGCAGTATTTT
CDR3: CASSLGQGRTDTQYF

size: .
V: TRBV21-1
J: TRBJ2-7
D: .
DNA: TGTGCCAGCAGCAAAGGGGGTCCTACCTACGAGCAGTACTTC
CDR3: CASSKGGPTYEQYF

size: .
V: TRBV11-3
J: TRBJ2-7
D: .
DNA: TGTGCCAGCAGCTTTTCGGGGATTTCCTACGAGCAGTACTTC
CDR3: CASSFSGISYEQYF

size: .
V: TRBV19
J: TRBJ1-1
D: .
DNA: TGTGCCAGTAGTATAGTTGGTAAAGAGTCTGAAGCTTTCTTT
CDR3: CASSIVGKESEAFF

size: .
V: TRBV6-1
J: TRBJ1-6
D: .
DNA: TGTGCCAGCAGTGAAGCCCGGACAGTTTATAATTCACCCCTCCACTTT
CDR3: CASSEARTVYNSPLHF

size: once
V: TRBV11-2
J: TRBJ2-7
D: TRBD1
DNA: TGTGCCAGCAGCGCCAATGGACAGGGGAACTACGAGCAGTACTTC
CDR3: CASSANGQGNYEQYF

size: .
V: TRBV7-2
J: TRBJ2-2
D: .
DNA: TGTGCCAGCAGCAAAGAAATGGGCGACCACCGGGAGCTGTTTTTT
CDR3: CASSKEMGDHRELFF

size: .
V: TRBV27
J: TRBJ2-3
D: TRBD2
DNA: TGTGCCAGCACCGCACTAGCGGGGGGCAGATTAATTAGCACAGATACGCAGTATTTT
CDR3: CASTALAGGRLISTDTQYF

size: .
V: TRBV5-6
J: TRBJ1-2
D: TRBD1
DNA: TGTGCCAGCAGCTTTCAAGGGGGCGAGTGTGCGTATGGCTACACCTTC
CDR3: CASSFQGGECAYGYTF

size: .
V: TRBV27
J: TRBJ1-1
D: .
DNA: TGTGCCAGCAGTTTATCAGGGTTGGGTATGAACACTGAAGCTTTCTTT
CDR3: CASSLSGLGMNTEAFF